The sequence of this T cell receptor (beta chain) was determined in a study of OX40 agonist ivuxolimab in advanced cancers. Between the trimmed V and J ends, which lost 5 bases and 1 base, there was a span of 8 bases. CDR1 is SGHAT, CDR2 FQDESV, per germline (reference sequence). CDR3 length equals 13 residues. The assay was immunoSEQ multiplex PCR, and TCRdb's table has in-frame clones only and misses some. The sample comprises roughly 56,000 clones, about 84% of which are singletons, and about 2.7% rests with the top ten. The sequence came from an adult with an advanced solid tumor such as melanoma, head and neck, liver or kidney cancer. Sequenced here: CD4+ or CD8+ T cells sorted from blood, sampled in a trial of the OX40 agonist ivuxolimab. The chain carries TRBV11-1 and TRBJ1-1; D is uncertain. The CDR3 is CASSQLENTEAFF. The CDR3 nucleotides are TGTGCCAGCAGCCAACTTGAGAACACTGAAGCTTTCTTT.